These T cell receptor beta chains were read from a single sample in a study of identical twins. MiXCR, run by TCRdb on the 5' RACE reads, gives a single entry per CDR3 protein. The data contain approximately 600,000 distinct CDR3 sequences, approximately 9.6% of them singletons. This sample was also put to use in a study of yellow fever vaccine responses in identical twins.

Input material: PBMCs. The source of these receptors is a woman between 18 and 29 years old in good health. Each CDR3 is given with its conserved first and last residue. The order of the fields is V gene, clone size, D gene, J gene, CDR3 length, CDR3 protein, CDR3 DNA. A D gene is named only where the DNA matches it firmly. Some rows mark clone size as missing; the rest say once, few, many or name a class of expanded clone.

V: TRBV20-1; size: few; D: TRBD2; J: TRBJ2-4; length: 14; CDR3: CSASPGGDKNIQYF; DNA: TGCAGTGCCAGTCCGGGGGGGGACAAAAACATTCAGTACTTC
V: TRBV24-1; size: few; D: TRBD2; J: TRBJ2-1; length: 16; CDR3: CATSARTSGGAHEQFF; DNA: TGTGCCACCAGTGCCCGGACTAGCGGGGGGGCTCATGAGCAGTTCTTC
V: TRBV27; size: many; D: NA; J: TRBJ2-7; length: 14; CDR3: CASSSSWGAYEQYF; DNA: TGTGCCAGCAGTTCATCATGGGGTGCCTACGAGCAGTACTTC
V: TRBV6-5; size: NA; D: NA; J: TRBJ2-2; length: 16; CDR3: CASSYSPDYLGGELFF; DNA: TGTGCCAGCAGTTACAGTCCGGACTACCTCGGCGGGGAGCTGTTTTTT
V: TRBV29-1; size: many; D: NA; J: TRBJ2-5; length: 13; CDR3: CSVVGTVEETQYF; DNA: TGCAGCGTTGTCGGGACCGTGGAGGAGACCCAGTACTTC
V: TRBV28; size: many; D: NA; J: TRBJ2-7; length: 14; CDR3: CASSSQGTSYEQYF; DNA: TGTGCCAGCAGTTCACAGGGAACTTCCTACGAGCAGTACTTC
V: TRBV7-2; size: few; D: NA; J: TRBJ2-4; length: 14; CDR3: CASSLAQQKNIQYF; DNA: TGTGCCAGCAGCTTAGCACAGCAGAAAAACATTCAGTACTTC
V: TRBV5-8; size: few; D: NA; J: TRBJ2-2; length: 15; CDR3: CASSPGHSNTGELFF; DNA: TGTGCCAGCAGCCCGGGACATTCGAACACCGGGGAGCTGTTTTTT
V: TRBV5-1; size: few; D: NA; J: TRBJ2-7; length: 14; CDR3: CASSWAGGPYEQYF; DNA: TGCGCCAGCAGCTGGGCCGGGGGTCCCTACGAGCAGTACTTC
V: TRBV9; size: few; D: TRBD2; J: TRBJ2-3; length: 15; CDR3: CASSDAGGGTDTQYF; DNA: TGTGCCAGCAGCGATGCGGGAGGCGGCACAGATACGCAGTATTTT
V: TRBV5-1; size: few; D: TRBD2; J: TRBJ2-1; length: 20; CDR3: CASSSSGLAGGLSSYNEQFF; DNA: TGCGCCAGCAGCTCGTCGGGACTAGCGGGGGGCTTGAGCTCCTACAATGAGCAGTTCTTC
V: TRBV2; size: NA; D: TRBD1; J: TRBJ1-4; length: 19; CDR3: CASSEPGTGVLATNEKLFF; DNA: TGTGCCAGCAGTGAACCCGGGACAGGGGTCCTCGCAACTAATGAAAAACTGTTTTTT
V: TRBV19; size: NA; D: NA; J: TRBJ2-1; length: 11; CDR3: CASSMGLQQFF; DNA: TGTGCCAGTAGTATGGGACTTCAACAGTTCTTC
V: TRBV27; size: NA; D: TRBD2; J: TRBJ2-1; length: 17; CDR3: CASSPTALAGASNEQFF; DNA: TGTGCCAGCAGTCCAACCGCCCTAGCGGGAGCCAGCAATGAGCAGTTCTTC
V: TRBV20-1; size: many; D: TRBD1; J: TRBJ2-1; length: 14; CDR3: CSARGGQGLNEQFF; DNA: TGCAGTGCTAGAGGGGGACAGGGGCTTAATGAGCAGTTCTTC
V: TRBV24-1; size: few; D: TRBD1; J: TRBJ2-2; length: 16; CDR3: CATSDLGQGYPGELFF; DNA: TGTGCCACCAGTGATTTGGGACAGGGTTATCCCGGGGAGCTGTTTTTT
V: TRBV12-3/TRBV12-4; size: NA; D: NA; J: TRBJ2-2; length: 15; CDR3: CASSFVQGGDGELFF; DNA: TGTGCCAGCAGTTTCGTACAGGGAGGGGACGGGGAGCTGTTTTTT
V: TRBV12-3/TRBV12-4; size: many; D: NA; J: TRBJ1-6; length: 14; CDR3: CASSLTTADSPLHF; DNA: TGTGCCAGCAGTTTGACGACCGCGGATTCACCCCTCCACTTT
V: TRBV20-1; size: NA; D: NA; J: TRBJ2-7; length: 16; CDR3: CSARDWGLQSSYEQYF; DNA: TGCAGTGCTAGAGATTGGGGCCTCCAGAGCTCCTACGAGCAGTACTTC
V: TRBV29-1; size: NA; D: TRBD2; J: TRBJ2-3; length: 14; CDR3: CSGRPAGEWDTQYF; DNA: TGCAGCGGGAGACCAGCGGGAGAGTGGGATACGCAGTATTTT
V: TRBV18; size: NA; D: NA; J: TRBJ2-1; length: 13; CDR3: CASSQTRGDEQFF; DNA: TGTGCCAGCTCACAAACCCGGGGCGATGAGCAGTTCTTC
V: TRBV12-3/TRBV12-4; size: few; D: TRBD1; J: TRBJ2-7; length: 14; CDR3: CASSSSTGWNEQYF; DNA: TGTGCCAGCAGTTCGTCGACAGGGTGGAACGAGCAGTACTTC
V: TRBV20-1; size: many; D: TRBD1; J: TRBJ2-7; length: 13; CDR3: CSATHRGNYEQYF; DNA: TGCAGTGCTACCCACAGGGGTAACTACGAGCAGTACTTC
V: TRBV28; size: few; D: NA; J: TRBJ2-1; length: 16; CDR3: CASSLFGTALADEQFF; DNA: TGTGCCAGCAGTTTATTTGGGACAGCACTAGCGGATGAGCAGTTCTTC
V: TRBV11-2; size: few; D: TRBD1; J: TRBJ2-5; length: 19; CDR3: CASSSFPRGSRENQETQYF; DNA: TGTGCCAGCAGCTCCTTCCCCAGGGGGTCGAGGGAGAACCAAGAGACCCAGTACTTC
V: TRBV24-1; size: many; D: TRBD1; J: TRBJ1-4; length: 15; CDR3: CATSDPRDSNEKLFF; DNA: TGTGCCACCAGTGACCCCCGGGACAGTAATGAAAAACTGTTTTTT
V: TRBV6-1; size: many; D: NA; J: TRBJ1-2; length: 12; CDR3: CASSGGQTGYTF; DNA: TGTGCCAGCAGTGGCGGACAGACCGGATACACCTTC
V: TRBV11-2; size: many; D: NA; J: TRBJ1-1; length: 14; CDR3: CASSLDDRNTEAFF; DNA: TGTGCCAGCAGCTTAGACGACAGGAACACTGAAGCTTTCTTT
V: TRBV7-9; size: NA; D: NA; J: TRBJ2-6; length: 17; CDR3: CASSPPIRDSGANVLTF; DNA: TGTGCCAGCAGCCCCCCCATACGGGACTCTGGGGCCAACGTCCTGACTTTC
V: TRBV15; size: few; D: TRBD1; J: TRBJ1-2; length: 13; CDR3: CATSRDRSYGYTF; DNA: TGTGCCACCAGCCGGGACAGGTCCTATGGCTACACCTTC
V: TRBV7-9; size: few; D: NA; J: TRBJ2-7; length: 15; CDR3: CASSLGLNPVYEQYF; DNA: TGTGCCAGCAGCTTAGGACTGAACCCAGTCTACGAGCAGTACTTC
V: TRBV11-1; size: few; D: TRBD2; J: TRBJ2-3; length: 19; CDR3: CASSPRVFSASGSTDTQYF; DNA: TGTGCCAGCAGCCCCAGGGTGTTCAGCGCTAGCGGGAGCACAGATACGCAGTATTTT
V: TRBV6-2/TRBV6-3; size: many; D: NA; J: TRBJ2-5; length: 12; CDR3: CASSTVGETQYF; DNA: TGTGCCAGCAGCACCGTCGGGGAGACCCAGTACTTC
V: TRBV7-9; size: many; D: NA; J: TRBJ2-3; length: 13; CDR3: CASRTFSTDTQYF; DNA: TGTGCCAGCAGGACCTTTAGCACAGATACGCAGTATTTT
V: TRBV28; size: many; D: NA; J: TRBJ1-2; length: 14; CDR3: CASSLYKGLNGYTF; DNA: TGTGCCAGCAGTTTATATAAGGGGCTCAATGGCTACACCTTC
V: TRBV4-3; size: many; D: NA; J: TRBJ2-4; length: 14; CDR3: CASSQGSDWPNQYF; DNA: TGCGCCAGCAGCCAAGGCTCTGACTGGCCTAATCAGTACTTC
V: TRBV5-1; size: many; D: TRBD1; J: TRBJ2-5; length: 15; CDR3: CASSPRTGGQETQYF; DNA: TGCGCCAGCAGCCCCCGTACAGGGGGCCAAGAGACCCAGTACTTC
V: TRBV5-1; size: many; D: TRBD2; J: TRBJ2-3; length: 15; CDR3: CASLRSGSVIDTQYF; DNA: TGCGCCAGCCTCCGGAGCGGGAGTGTTATAGATACGCAGTATTTT
V: TRBV7-8; size: few; D: TRBD2; J: TRBJ2-7; length: 14; CDR3: CASSWTSETYEQYF; DNA: TGTGCCAGCAGCTGGACTAGCGAAACCTACGAGCAGTACTTC
V: TRBV3-1; size: few; D: NA; J: TRBJ2-5; length: 14; CDR3: CASSQRGGRETQYF; DNA: TGTGCCAGCAGCCAAAGGGGGGGACGAGAGACCCAGTACTTC
V: TRBV5-1; size: few; D: TRBD1; J: TRBJ2-1; length: 14; CDR3: CASSQGEVVNEQFF; DNA: TGCGCCAGCAGCCAGGGGGAAGTAGTAAATGAGCAGTTCTTC
V: TRBV7-8; size: NA; D: NA; J: TRBJ1-5; length: 16; CDR3: CASSLVGSASNQPQHF; DNA: TGTGCCAGCAGCTTAGTAGGATCAGCCAGCAATCAGCCCCAGCATTTT
V: TRBV12-3/TRBV12-4; size: many; D: TRBD1; J: TRBJ1-1; length: 17; CDR3: CASSGGTGVILNTEAFF; DNA: TGTGCCAGCAGTGGAGGGACAGGGGTGATCCTGAACACTGAAGCTTTCTTT